This TCR beta chain appears in the sequencing data of a study of blood T cells in healthy people across ages. In germline, CDR1 is MDHEN, CDR2 SYDVKM. The V end was cut by 8 bases, the J end by 0 bases, with 8 bases between. This CDR3 has 14 residues. Combining a sample-barcoded 5' primer with a J-beta primer mix, a second PCR ran for 7 to 11 cycles. Every molecule of cDNA carried a tag from a template-switch adaptor with 12 random nucleotides. From the 5' RACE reads, TCRdb called clonotypes with MiXCR, one entry per CDR3 protein. The sample records 1,800,000 or so distinct CDR3 sequences, more than 35% being singletons.

The specimen was blood. J is TRBJ2-6 and V is TRBV28; no firm D call. This sequence originates from a human donor in good health. The CDR3, as DNA: TGTGCCAGCGGGAATTCCTCTGGGGCCAACGTCCTGACTTTC. Encoded protein: CASGNSSGANVLTF.